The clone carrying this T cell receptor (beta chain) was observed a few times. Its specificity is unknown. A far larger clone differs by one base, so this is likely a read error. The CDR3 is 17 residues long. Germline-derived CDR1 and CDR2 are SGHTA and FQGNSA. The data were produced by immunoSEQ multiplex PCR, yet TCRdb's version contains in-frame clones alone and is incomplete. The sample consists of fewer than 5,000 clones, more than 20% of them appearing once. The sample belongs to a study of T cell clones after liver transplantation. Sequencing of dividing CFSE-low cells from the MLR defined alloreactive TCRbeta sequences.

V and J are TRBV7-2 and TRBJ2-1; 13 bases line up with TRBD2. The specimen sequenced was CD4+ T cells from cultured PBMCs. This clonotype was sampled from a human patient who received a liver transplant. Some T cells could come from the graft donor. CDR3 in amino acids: CASTILRTSGGWNEQVF. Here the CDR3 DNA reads TGTGCCAGCACAATACTCAGGACTAGCGGGGGCTGGAATGAGCAGGTCTTC.